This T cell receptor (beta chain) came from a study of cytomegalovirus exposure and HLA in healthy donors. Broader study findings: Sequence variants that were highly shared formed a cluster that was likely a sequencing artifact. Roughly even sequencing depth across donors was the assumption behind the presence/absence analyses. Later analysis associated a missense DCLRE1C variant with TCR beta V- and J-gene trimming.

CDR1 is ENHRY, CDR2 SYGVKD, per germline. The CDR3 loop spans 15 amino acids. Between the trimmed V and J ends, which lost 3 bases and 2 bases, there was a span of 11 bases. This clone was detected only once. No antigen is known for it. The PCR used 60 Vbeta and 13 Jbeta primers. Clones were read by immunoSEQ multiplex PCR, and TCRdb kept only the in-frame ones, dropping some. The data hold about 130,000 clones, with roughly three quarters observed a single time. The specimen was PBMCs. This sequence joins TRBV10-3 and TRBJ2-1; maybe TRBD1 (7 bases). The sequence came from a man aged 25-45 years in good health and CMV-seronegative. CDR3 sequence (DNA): TGTGCCATCAGTGATGCCAGGGGGGCCTACAATGAGCAGTTCTTC. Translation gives CAISDARGAYNEQFF.